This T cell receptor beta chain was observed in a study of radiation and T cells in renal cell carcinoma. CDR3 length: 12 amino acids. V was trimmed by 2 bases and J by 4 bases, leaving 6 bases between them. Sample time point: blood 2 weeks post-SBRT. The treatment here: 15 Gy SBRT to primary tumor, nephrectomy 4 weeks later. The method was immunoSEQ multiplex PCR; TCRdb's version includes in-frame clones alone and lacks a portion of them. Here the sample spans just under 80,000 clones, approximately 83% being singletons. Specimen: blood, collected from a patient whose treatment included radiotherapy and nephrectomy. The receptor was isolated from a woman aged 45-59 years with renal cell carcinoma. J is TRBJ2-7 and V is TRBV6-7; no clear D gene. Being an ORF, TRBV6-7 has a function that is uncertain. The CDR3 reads CASSYDAYEQYF. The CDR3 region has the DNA TGTGCCAGCAGTTACGACGCTTACGAGCAGTACTTC.